Listed below are T cell receptor beta chains from one sample, sequenced in a study of blood T cells in healthy people across ages. TCRdb reprocessed the 5' RACE reads with MiXCR, giving one entry per CDR3 protein. The profile shows hundreds of thousands of distinct CDR3 sequences, around two fifths of them singletons. The sample consisted of blood. The receptors were gathered from a man older than 75 in good health. CDR3s include the opening cysteine and the closing phenylalanine or tryptophan. A D gene is named only where the DNA matches it firmly. Not every row has a clone size; where given, it reads once, few, many or a size class.

CDR3 length,J gene,clone size,V gene,D gene,CDR3 DNA,CDR3 protein
16,TRBJ2-2,NA,TRBV7-3,NA,TGTGCCAGCAGCTTAAGACTCGCGGGGGCCTCCGGGGAGCTGTTTTTT,CASSLRLAGASGELFF
16,TRBJ2-7,NA,TRBV3-1,TRBD2,TGTGCCAGCAGCCAAGTACGAGCGGGGGGGCCTGGCGAGCAGTACTTC,CASSQVRAGGPGEQYF
15,TRBJ2-7,NA,TRBV6-4,TRBD1,TGTGCCAGCAGTGCGACAGGGGGCGTGGGTCTCGAGCAGTACTTC,CASSATGGVGLEQYF
17,TRBJ2-3,NA,TRBV4-2,TRBD2,TGTGCCAGCAGCCAAAAGGGGGCTAGCGGGGGCACAGATACGCAGTATTTT,CASSQKGASGGTDTQYF
17,TRBJ1-5,few,TRBV28,NA,TGTGCCAGCAGTTTATATGAGACAGGCCATATCAATCAGCCCCAGCATTTT,CASSLYETGHINQPQHF
17,TRBJ1-5,few,TRBV12-5,NA,TGTGCTAGTGGTTTGGCTGTGATGGGGAATAGCAATCAGCCCCAGCATTTT,CASGLAVMGNSNQPQHF
15,TRBJ2-1,many,TRBV7-2,TRBD2,TGTGCCAGCCGGGGGGTGGGAAGCTCCTACAATGAGCAGTTCTTC,CASRGVGSSYNEQFF
15,TRBJ2-3,few,TRBV5-1,TRBD1,TGCGCCAGCACGGGACAGGGCATGATAGGGGATACGCAGTATTTT,CASTGQGMIGDTQYF
16,TRBJ2-3,NA,TRBV4-1,NA,TGCGCCAGCAGCCCAAGATTCGGCGGGGGCACAGATACGCAGTATTTT,CASSPRFGGGTDTQYF
16,TRBJ1-5,few,TRBV7-2,TRBD1,TGTGCCAGCAGCTTAACAGGGGGGTTGAGCAATCAGCCCCAGCATTTT,CASSLTGGLSNQPQHF
12,TRBJ2-7,many,TRBV20-1,NA,TGCAGTGCTAGTTCTAGACTCTACGAGCAGTACTTC,CSASSRLYEQYF
14,TRBJ2-5,NA,TRBV7-2,TRBD1,TGTGCCAGCAGCTTACCTACTGGACAGGGGACCCAGTACTTC,CASSLPTGQGTQYF
19,TRBJ1-6,many,TRBV6-5,NA,TGTGCCAGCAGTTACTCGAGAGAACAGGGACGCTCCTATAATTCACCCCTCCACTTT,CASSYSREQGRSYNSPLHF
15,TRBJ2-3,many,TRBV20-1,NA,TGCAGTGCTAGTGCTCCAGCTTCAGCCGCTGATACGCAGTATTTT,CSASAPASAADTQYF
14,TRBJ2-2,once,TRBV24-1,NA,TGTGCCACAACTGGGGACGGAAACACCGGGGAGCTGTTTTTT,CATTGDGNTGELFF
13,TRBJ1-2,many,TRBV6-6,TRBD1,TGTGCCAGCAGGGCCGGGACAGGGGATGGCTACACCTTC,CASRAGTGDGYTF
16,TRBJ1-1,few,TRBV4-3,TRBD1,TGCGCCAGCAGCCAAGTCGCGAGGACAGGGAGCACTGAAGCTTTCTTT,CASSQVARTGSTEAFF
15,TRBJ2-7,NA,TRBV7-2,TRBD1,TGTGCCAGCAGTGAGGTCGGGACAGGGGCTGGCGAGCAGTACTTC,CASSEVGTGAGEQYF
12,TRBJ2-7,few,TRBV7-2,TRBD2,TGTGCCAGCAGTAGTAGCGGGAGGGAAGAGTACTTC,CASSSSGREEYF
16,TRBJ1-2,NA,TRBV27,TRBD1,TGTGCCAGCAGTTTAGGGACAGCCGGAGTCGACTATGGCTACACCTTC,CASSLGTAGVDYGYTF
16,TRBJ2-6,NA,TRBV20-1,TRBD1,TGCAGTGCTAGCGGACAGGCGGACTCTGGGGCCAACGTCCTGACTTTC,CSASGQADSGANVLTF
12,TRBJ2-5,NA,TRBV30,NA,TGTGCCTGGGGCCTGGGGTTGGAGACCCAGTACTTC,CAWGLGLETQYF
16,TRBJ2-1,many,TRBV7-2,NA,TGTGCCAGCAGCCCCAGGGGGGGGAGCTCCTACAATGAGCAGTTCTTC,CASSPRGGSSYNEQFF
16,TRBJ2-1,few,TRBV7-6,TRBD1,TGTGCCAGCAGCTTTGACAGGGGACGGGTGAACAATGAGCAGTTCTTC,CASSFDRGRVNNEQFF
15,TRBJ2-3,few,TRBV6-5,TRBD1,TGTGCCAGCAGGGGACAGGGGGCGCCGACAGATACGCAGTATTTT,CASRGQGAPTDTQYF
13,TRBJ2-5,NA,TRBV12-3/TRBV12-4,NA,TGTGCCAGCAGTCTTCAGGAGTACAATGAGCAGTACTTC,CASSLQEYNEQYF
15,TRBJ1-5,NA,TRBV24-1,NA,TGTGCCACCAGTGATACTCATACATGCAATCAGCCCCAGCATTTT,CATSDTHTCNQPQHF
17,TRBJ1-6,few,TRBV4-3,NA,TGCGCCAGCAGCCAAGATACGGGAAGCTCCTATAATTCACCCCTCCACTTT,CASSQDTGSSYNSPLHF
16,TRBJ2-3,few,TRBV4-2,NA,TGTGCCAGCAGCCAGGCCCCGGGGCTTAGCACAGATACGCAGTATTTT,CASSQAPGLSTDTQYF
16,TRBJ2-1,few,TRBV12-3/TRBV12-4,NA,TGTGCCAGCAGTTCCCTCAGGTCCTCCCTCAGCAATGAGCAGTTCTTC,CASSSLRSSLSNEQFF
13,TRBJ2-4,many,TRBV28,NA,TGTGCCAGCAGCCAGGGTGGGCAAAACATTCAGTACTTC,CASSQGGQNIQYF
16,TRBJ2-1,NA,TRBV6-4,NA,TGTGCCAGCAGCCCACAGGCAGGTTATTCCTACAATGAGCAGTTCTTC,CASSPQAGYSYNEQFF
13,TRBJ2-2,NA,TRBV6-2/TRBV6-3,NA,TGTGCCAGCACTTTGACAGTCACCGGGGAGCTGTTTTTT,CASTLTVTGELFF
15,TRBJ2-1,few,TRBV4-1,TRBD2,TGCGCCAGCAGCCAAGACACTAGCGGGGGGCTTGGGCAGTTCTTC,CASSQDTSGGLGQFF
13,TRBJ1-1,NA,TRBV6-1,TRBD1,TGTGCCATCAGACAGGGGCGGATCACTGAAGCTTTCTTT,CAIRQGRITEAFF
17,TRBJ2-3,NA,TRBV18,TRBD1,TGTGCCAGCTCACCACTGGGACAGGGGGGACCAGGAGATACGCAGTATTTT,CASSPLGQGGPGDTQYF
14,TRBJ2-1,NA,TRBV28,TRBD2,TGTGCCAGCATAGGACTAGCGCAACGTAATGAGCAGTTCTTC,CASIGLAQRNEQFF
17,TRBJ2-6,NA,TRBV20-1,TRBD1,TGCAGTGCTAGAGAGGGGACAGGGGTGAGTGGGGCCAACGTCCTGACTTTC,CSAREGTGVSGANVLTF
15,TRBJ2-3,NA,TRBV20-1,TRBD2,TGCAGTGCTTTGACTAGCGGGGTCCCCACAGATACGCAGTATTTT,CSALTSGVPTDTQYF
14,TRBJ2-5,NA,TRBV3-1,NA,TGTGCCAGCAGCCTGAGAAGGGTCCAAGAGACCCAGTACTTC,CASSLRRVQETQYF
14,TRBJ2-5,NA,TRBV25-1,NA,TGTGCCAGCAGTGGGGACTTGGGGAAAGAGACCCAGTACTTC,CASSGDLGKETQYF
15,TRBJ2-2,NA,TRBV28,NA,TGTGCCAGCAGTTTTCTCACGGGGTATGCCGGGGAGCTGTTTTTT,CASSFLTGYAGELFF
15,TRBJ1-5,once,TRBV20-1,TRBD1,TGCAGTGCTAGAGCCACAGGACAGGGTGGCCAGCCCCAGCATTTT,CSARATGQGGQPQHF
12,TRBJ1-2,NA,TRBV12-3/TRBV12-4,NA,TGTGCCAGCAGTGCTCAGAATTATGGCTACACCTTC,CASSAQNYGYTF
17,TRBJ2-7,NA,TRBV9,TRBD1,TGTGCCAGCAGCGGTTGGCAACCGGACAGGGCCACCTACGAGCAGTACTTC,CASSGWQPDRATYEQYF
13,TRBJ1-2,NA,TRBV16,NA,TGTGCCAGCAGCCAACTCATGGGGCATGGCTACACCTTC,CASSQLMGHGYTF
14,TRBJ1-2,NA,TRBV6-5,TRBD1,TGTGCCAGCACCCGGGGACAGCCTAACTATGGCTACACCTTC,CASTRGQPNYGYTF
12,TRBJ1-6,NA,TRBV6-5,NA,TGTGCCAGCAGGTACCTACAGGGCCCCCTCCACTTT,CASRYLQGPLHF
12,TRBJ1-2,few,TRBV7-2,NA,TGTGCCAGCCAGGGTTCTAACTATGGCTACACCTTC,CASQGSNYGYTF
14,TRBJ1-1,NA,TRBV18,NA,TGTGCCAGCTCACCAGATGGGGCTGGGACTGAAGCTTTCTTT,CASSPDGAGTEAFF
16,TRBJ2-5,few,TRBV3-1,NA,TGTGCCAGCAGCCAACGTCGAGGACGGGCGCAAGAGACCCAGTACTTC,CASSQRRGRAQETQYF
20,TRBJ2-1,NA,TRBV3-1,TRBD2,TGTGCCAGCAGCCAACCCGGGACTAGCGGGAGGGCAGGGGCTAACAATGAGCAGTTCTTC,CASSQPGTSGRAGANNEQFF
15,TRBJ1-1,NA,TRBV5-1,NA,TGCGCCAGCAGCTTGGTGAGGACCGATGACACTGAAGCTTTCTTT,CASSLVRTDDTEAFF
16,TRBJ2-7,few,TRBV12-5,TRBD2,TGTGCTAGTGGTTTGGTTGTAGCGGGAGTTTATTACGAGCAGTACTTC,CASGLVVAGVYYEQYF
15,TRBJ2-7,NA,TRBV4-3,TRBD2,TGCGCCAGCAGCCAGTACGCGGGGGGTTCGGGCGAGCAGTACTTC,CASSQYAGGSGEQYF
16,TRBJ1-5,NA,TRBV7-2,NA,TGTGCCAGCAGCTTAGATGGCAGGAGCAGCAATCAGCCCCAGCATTTT,CASSLDGRSSNQPQHF
15,TRBJ1-1,NA,TRBV7-2,NA,TGTGCCAGCAGCTTGACAGCGATCTTGAACACTGAAGCTTTCTTT,CASSLTAILNTEAFF
15,TRBJ2-7,many,TRBV27,TRBD1,TGTGCCAGCAGTCCCCGACAGGGGTCCCACTACGAGCAGTACTTC,CASSPRQGSHYEQYF